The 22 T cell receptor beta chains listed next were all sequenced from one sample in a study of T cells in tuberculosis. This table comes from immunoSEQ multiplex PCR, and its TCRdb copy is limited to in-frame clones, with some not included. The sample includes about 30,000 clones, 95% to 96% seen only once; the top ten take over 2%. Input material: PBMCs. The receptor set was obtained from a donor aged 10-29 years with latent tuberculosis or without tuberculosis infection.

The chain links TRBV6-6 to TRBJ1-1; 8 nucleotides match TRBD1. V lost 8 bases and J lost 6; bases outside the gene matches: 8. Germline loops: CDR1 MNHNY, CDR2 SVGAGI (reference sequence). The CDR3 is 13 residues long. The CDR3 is CASRWGQESEAFF. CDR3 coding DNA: TGTGCCAGCCGCTGGGGACAGGAATCTGAAGCTTTCTTT.

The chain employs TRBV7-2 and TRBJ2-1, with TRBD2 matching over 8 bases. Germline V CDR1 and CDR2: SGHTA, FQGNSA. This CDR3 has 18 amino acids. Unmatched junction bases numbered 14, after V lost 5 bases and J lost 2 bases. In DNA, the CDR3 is TGTGCCAGCAGCCCCAAGAGCGGGGGCCTCATCACCTACAATGAGCAGTTCTTC. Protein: CASSPKSGGLITYNEQFF. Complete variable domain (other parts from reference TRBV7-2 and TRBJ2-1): GAGVSQSPSNKVTEKGKDVELRCDPISGHTALYWYRQSLGQGLEFLIYFQGNSAPDKSGLPSDRFSAERTGGSVSTLTIQRTQQEDSAVYLCASSPKSGGLITYNEQFFGPGTRLTVL.

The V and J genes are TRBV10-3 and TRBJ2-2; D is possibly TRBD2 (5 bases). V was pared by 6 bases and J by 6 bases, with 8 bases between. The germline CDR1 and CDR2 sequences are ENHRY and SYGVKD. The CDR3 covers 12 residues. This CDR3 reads CAIRTRAGELFF. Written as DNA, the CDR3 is TGTGCCATCAGGACGCGGGCCGGGGAGCTGTTTTTT.

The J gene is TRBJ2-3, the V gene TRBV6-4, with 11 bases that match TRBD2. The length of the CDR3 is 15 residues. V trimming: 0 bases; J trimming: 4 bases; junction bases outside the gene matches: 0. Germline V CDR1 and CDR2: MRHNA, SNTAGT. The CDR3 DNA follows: TGTGCCAGCAGTGACTCTAGCGGGGGGGCAGATACGCAGTATTTT. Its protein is CASSDSSGGADTQYF.

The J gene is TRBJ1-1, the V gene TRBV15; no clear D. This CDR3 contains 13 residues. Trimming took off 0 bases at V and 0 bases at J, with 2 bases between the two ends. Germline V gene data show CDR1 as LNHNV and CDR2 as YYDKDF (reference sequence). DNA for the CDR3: TGTGCCACCAGCAGAGACATGAACACTGAAGCTTTCTTT. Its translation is CATSRDMNTEAFF.

The chain's CDR3 is CASSELTGYSDTQYF. Written as DNA, the CDR3 is TGTGCCAGCAGTGAATTGACGGGGTACTCAGATACGCAGTATTTT. The V and J genes are TRBV25-1 and TRBJ2-3; D may be TRBD2 (5 bases). Germline values: CDR1 MGHDK, CDR2 SYGVNS. V lost 1 base, J lost 4 bases, and 12 bases lay in between. This CDR3 is 15 amino acids long. Using reference TRBV25-1 and TRBJ2-3 for the parts outside the CDR3, the full variable domain is EADIYQTPRYLVIGTGKKITLECSQTMGHDKMYWYQQDPGMELHLIHYSYGVNSTEKGDLSSESTVSRIRTEHFPLTLESARPSHTSQYLCASSELTGYSDTQYFGPGTRLTVL.

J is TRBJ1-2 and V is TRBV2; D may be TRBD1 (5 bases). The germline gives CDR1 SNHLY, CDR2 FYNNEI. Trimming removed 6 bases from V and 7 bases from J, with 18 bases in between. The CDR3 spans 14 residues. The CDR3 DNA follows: TGTGCCAGCAGCCTAACGGCGGGGGTCGGTGGCTACACCTTC. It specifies CASSLTAGVGGYTF.

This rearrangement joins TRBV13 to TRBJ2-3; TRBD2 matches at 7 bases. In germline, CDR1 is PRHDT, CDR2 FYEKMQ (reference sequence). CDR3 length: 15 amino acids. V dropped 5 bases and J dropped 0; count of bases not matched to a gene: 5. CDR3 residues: CASSPLATSTDTQYF. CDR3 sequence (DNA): TGTGCCAGCAGCCCACTAGCGACAAGCACAGATACGCAGTATTTT.

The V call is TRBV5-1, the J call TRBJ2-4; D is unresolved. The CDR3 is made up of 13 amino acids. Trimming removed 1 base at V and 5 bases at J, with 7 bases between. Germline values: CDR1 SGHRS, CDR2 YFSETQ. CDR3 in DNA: TGCGCCAGCAGCTTGATTGGGCAAAACATTCAGTACTTC. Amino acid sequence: CASSLIGQNIQYF.

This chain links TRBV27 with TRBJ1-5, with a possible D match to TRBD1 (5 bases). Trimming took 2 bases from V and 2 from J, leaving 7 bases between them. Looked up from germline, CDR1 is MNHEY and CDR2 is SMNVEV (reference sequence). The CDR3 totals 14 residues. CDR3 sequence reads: CASSLAGGNQPQHF. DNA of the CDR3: TGTGCCAGCAGTTTAGCGGGGGGCAATCAGCCCCAGCATTTT.

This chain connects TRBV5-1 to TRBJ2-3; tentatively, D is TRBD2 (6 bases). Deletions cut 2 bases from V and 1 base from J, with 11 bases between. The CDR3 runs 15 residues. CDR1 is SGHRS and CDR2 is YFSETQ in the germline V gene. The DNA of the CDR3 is TGCGCCAGCAGCTTATCGGGAGCGGGCACAGATACGCAGTATTTT. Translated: CASSLSGAGTDTQYF.

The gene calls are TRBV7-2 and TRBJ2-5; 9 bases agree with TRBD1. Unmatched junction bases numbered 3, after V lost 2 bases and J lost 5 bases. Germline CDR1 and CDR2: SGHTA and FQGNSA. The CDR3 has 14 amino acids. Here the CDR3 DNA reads TGTGCCAGCAGCTTAAGGGACAGGGAGGAGACCCAGTACTTC. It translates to CASSLRDREETQYF.

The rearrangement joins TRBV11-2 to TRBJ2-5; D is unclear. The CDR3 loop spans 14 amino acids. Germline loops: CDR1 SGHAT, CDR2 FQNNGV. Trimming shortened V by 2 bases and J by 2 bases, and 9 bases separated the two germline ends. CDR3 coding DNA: TGTGCCAGCAGCTTATACCCAGGTCAAGAGACCCAGTACTTC. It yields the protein CASSLYPGQETQYF.

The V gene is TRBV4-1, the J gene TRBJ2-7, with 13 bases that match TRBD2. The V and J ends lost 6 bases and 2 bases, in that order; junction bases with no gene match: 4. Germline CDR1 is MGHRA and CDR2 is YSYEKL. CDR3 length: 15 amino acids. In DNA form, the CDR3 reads TGCGCCAGCAGACATGGGACTAGCGGGACCTACGAGCAGTACTTC. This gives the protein CASRHGTSGTYEQYF.

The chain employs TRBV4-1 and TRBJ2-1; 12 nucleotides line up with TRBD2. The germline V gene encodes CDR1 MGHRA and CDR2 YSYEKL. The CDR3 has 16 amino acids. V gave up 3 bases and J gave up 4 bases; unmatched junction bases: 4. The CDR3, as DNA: TGCGCCAGCAGCCACGTGACTAGCGGGGGTTACAATGAGCAGTTCTTC. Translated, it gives CASSHVTSGGYNEQFF.

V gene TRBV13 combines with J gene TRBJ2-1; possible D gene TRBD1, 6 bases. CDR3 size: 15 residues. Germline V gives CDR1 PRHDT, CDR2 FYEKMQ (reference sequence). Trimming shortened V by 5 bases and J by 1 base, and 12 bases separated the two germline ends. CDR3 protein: CASSLQGESYNEQFF. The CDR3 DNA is TGTGCCAGCAGCCTACAGGGAGAATCCTACAATGAGCAGTTCTTC.

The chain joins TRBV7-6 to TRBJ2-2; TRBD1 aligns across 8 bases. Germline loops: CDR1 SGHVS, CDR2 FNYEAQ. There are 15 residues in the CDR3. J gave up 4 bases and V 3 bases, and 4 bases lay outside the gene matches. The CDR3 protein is CASSFGQGSTGELFF. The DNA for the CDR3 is TGTGCCAGCAGCTTCGGACAGGGCAGCACCGGGGAGCTGTTTTTT. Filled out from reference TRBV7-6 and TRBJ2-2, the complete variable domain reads GAGVSQSPRYKVTKRGQDVALRCDPISGHVSLYWYRQALGQGPEFLTYFNYEAQQDKSGLPNDRFSAERPEGSISTLTIQRTEQRDSAMYRCASSFGQGSTGELFFGEGSRLTVL.

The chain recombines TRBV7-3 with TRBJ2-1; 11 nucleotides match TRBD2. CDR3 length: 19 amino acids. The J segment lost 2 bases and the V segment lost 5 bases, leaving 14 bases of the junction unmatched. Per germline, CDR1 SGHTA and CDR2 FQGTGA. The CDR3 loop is CASSTSTSGELRPYNEQFF. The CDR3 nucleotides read TGTGCCAGCAGCACCTCGACTAGCGGGGAGCTAAGACCCTACAATGAGCAGTTCTTC.

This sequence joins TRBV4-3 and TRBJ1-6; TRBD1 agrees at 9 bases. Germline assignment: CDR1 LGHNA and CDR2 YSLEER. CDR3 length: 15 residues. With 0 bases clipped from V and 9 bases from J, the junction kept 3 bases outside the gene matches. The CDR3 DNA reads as TGCGCCAGCAGCCAAGAAGACAGGGGGATTTCACCCCTCCACTTT. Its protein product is CASSQEDRGISPLHF.

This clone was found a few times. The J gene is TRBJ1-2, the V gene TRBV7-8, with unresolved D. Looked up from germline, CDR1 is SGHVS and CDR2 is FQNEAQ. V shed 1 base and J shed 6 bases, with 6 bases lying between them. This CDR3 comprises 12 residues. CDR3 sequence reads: CASSLGRDGYTF. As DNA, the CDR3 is TGTGCCAGCAGCTTAGGTCGGGATGGCTACACCTTC.

CDR3 bases: TGTGCCAGCAGCCCGACTCGGAGGGCGGGTGAGCAGTTCTTC. It codes for CASSPTRRAGEQFF. This sequence joins TRBV7-6 and TRBJ2-1, with TRBD2 as a possible D gene (6 bases). Germline CDR1 SGHVS, CDR2 FNYEAQ. V lost 5 bases to trimming and J lost 9 bases, with 17 bases between them. This CDR3 is built from 14 residues.

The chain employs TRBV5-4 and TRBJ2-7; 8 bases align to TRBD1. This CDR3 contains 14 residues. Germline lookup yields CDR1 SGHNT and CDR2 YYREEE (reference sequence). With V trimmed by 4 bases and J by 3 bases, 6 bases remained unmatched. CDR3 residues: CASSEGTGIYEQYF. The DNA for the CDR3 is TGTGCCAGCAGCGAAGGGACAGGTATCTACGAGCAGTACTTC.